A single sample is the source of the 29 T cell receptor beta chains below, sequenced in a study of T-cell reconstitution after alpha-beta-depleted transplantation in children. Unique molecular identifiers were incorporated when the TCRbeta library was constructed. Via MiXCR, TCRdb re-called the PCR reads, giving one row per CDR3 protein. The sample yields just over 950,000 distinct CDR3 sequences, about 30% seen once. The sample in question was PBMCs, mostly from graft donor cells, obtained 360 days after TCRalphabeta/CD19-depleted stem cell transplant. The receptors stem from a boy younger than two who had a stem cell transplant for SCID, so the T cells may come from the graft donor.

The rearrangement links TRBV11-2 to TRBJ1-1, with D uncertain. CDR1 and CDR2 from the germline V gene are SGHAT and FQNNGV. The CDR3 runs 15 residues. V was clipped by 5 bases and J by 11 bases, with 24 bases between them. The CDR3 DNA reads TGTGCCAGCAGCCCGGGAGGAGGCGTCTCAGAAGAGGCTTTCTTT. Translated, it gives CASSPGGGVSEEAFF. The variable domain in full, completed from reference TRBV11-2 and TRBJ1-1, reads EAGVAQSPRYKIIEKRQSVAFWCNPISGHATLYWYQQILGQGPKLLIQFQNNGVVDDSQLPKDRFSAERLKGVDSTLKIQPAKLEDSAVYLCASSPGGGVSEEAFFGQGTRLTVV.

The chain combines TRBV5-1 with TRBJ2-7; 7 bases line up with TRBD1. Germline V gives CDR1 SGHRS, CDR2 YFSETQ. The CDR3 extends over 15 amino acids. Trimming cost V 0 bases and J 4 bases; bases outside gene matches: 7. The DNA for the CDR3 is TGCGCCAGCAGCTTGGATATACAGGGGCGGTACGAGCAGTACTTC. Translated: CASSLDIQGRYEQYF.

A few counts support this clonotype. CDR3 coding DNA: TGTGCCAGCAGGCCCGCTTATAGCGGGGGGGACTATGAGCAGTTCTTC. Protein product: CASRPAYSGGDYEQFF. The rearrangement uses TRBV12-3 or TRBV12-4 and TRBJ2-1; 11 bases line up with TRBD2. The CDR3 contains 16 residues. Trimming removed 6 bases from V and 8 bases from J; junction bases left unmatched: 12.

The chain uses TRBV12-3 or TRBV12-4 and TRBJ2-1; 7 bases map to TRBD1. The junction had 14 bases not matched to a gene; V was cut back by 5 bases and J by 7 bases. This CDR3 has 16 amino acids. The CDR3 loop is CASSVQQRGPENEQFF. DNA of the CDR3: TGTGCCAGCAGTGTCCAACAGAGGGGGCCTGAGAATGAGCAGTTCTTC.

The chain links TRBV6-5 to TRBJ1-2; tentative D call: TRBD1 (6 bases). The CDR3 runs to 16 residues. Between the trimmed V and J ends, which lost 0 bases and 3 bases, there was a span of 14 bases. Per the germline V gene, CDR1 is MNHEY and CDR2 is SVGAGI. CDR3 loop: CASSYSIQDSYYGYTF. The CDR3 nucleotides are TGTGCCAGCAGTTACTCGATACAGGACAGCTACTATGGCTACACCTTC.

The chain recombines TRBV7-3 with TRBJ2-1, with unresolved D. The CDR3 spans 11 residues. CDR1 and CDR2 from the germline V gene are SGHTA and FQGTGA. V gave up 1 base and J gave up 8 bases, with 3 bases separating them. CDR3 amino acids: CASSLNDEQFF. Written as DNA, the CDR3 is TGTGCCAGCAGCTTAAATGATGAGCAGTTCTTC. Looking up the rest from reference TRBV7-3 and TRBJ2-1 gives the full variable domain: GAGVSQTPSNKVTEKGKYVELRCDPISGHTALYWYRQSLGQGPEFLIYFQGTGAADDSGLPNDRFFAVRPEGSVSTLKIQRTERGDSAVYLCASSLNDEQFFGPGTRLTVL.

This rearrangement joins TRBV5-1 to TRBJ2-3; D is uncertain. CDR3 length equals 15 residues. The germline gives CDR1 SGHRS, CDR2 YFSETQ. The V gene lost 0 bases and the J gene lost 3 bases, with 11 bases spanning the gap. CDR3 DNA: TGCGCCAGCAGCTTGGCCTCCGTGTGGACAGATACGCAGTATTTT. As protein: CASSLASVWTDTQYF.

This clonotype appeared a few times. For the CDR3, the DNA is TGTGCCAGCAGCTTGGCCGGGGCCAGACCCCAGCATTTT. Its translation is CASSLAGARPQHF. The V and J genes are TRBV5-6 and TRBJ1-5; possible D gene TRBD1, 5 bases. The germline V gene has CDR1 SGHDT and CDR2 YYEEEE. V lost 0 bases and J lost 10, with 11 bases in between. The CDR3 sequence is 13 residues long.

The V and J genes are TRBV5-4 and TRBJ2-5, with D tentatively TRBD2 (6 bases). The V end lost 0 bases, the J end lost 3 bases, and 21 bases lay between the germline ends. The CDR3 runs 18 residues. Germline loops: CDR1 SGHNT, CDR2 YYREEE (reference sequence). The CDR3 region is CASSLGPGRSPGEETQYF. The CDR3, as DNA: TGTGCCAGCAGCTTGGGACCTGGGCGCAGCCCGGGAGAAGAGACCCAGTACTTC. Full variable domain (rest looked up from reference TRBV5-4 and TRBJ2-5): ETGVTQSPTHLIKTRGQQVTLRCSSQSGHNTVSWYQQALGQGPQFIFQYYREEENGRGNFPPRFSGLQFPNYSSELNVNALELDDSALYLCASSLGPGRSPGEETQYFGPGTRLLVL.

The CDR3 DNA sequence: TGCAGTGCTAGAGATGTGGGACAGGGGAGAACTGAAGCTTTCTTT. It is translated as CSARDVGQGRTEAFF. V and J are TRBV20-1 and TRBJ1-1; TRBD1 aligns across 10 bases. Trimming at V came to 0 bases and at J to 5 bases, leaving 6 bases not matched to a gene. The CDR3 spans 15 residues. The germline gives CDR1 DFQATT, CDR2 SNEGSKA (reference sequence).

This chain connects TRBV4-1 to TRBJ2-4; a weak D match, TRBD1 (5 bases). Per the germline V gene, CDR1 is MGHRA and CDR2 is YSYEKL. CDR3 length equals 16 residues. The V and J ends lost 0 bases and 2 bases respectively, with 11 bases between them. In DNA, the CDR3 is TGCGCCAGCAGCCAAGATCTCCAGGGAACCAAAAACATTCAGTACTTC. Its protein product is CASSQDLQGTKNIQYF.

This clonotype was picked up a small number of times. The genes are TRBV11-2 and TRBJ2-1, with 8 bases matching TRBD2. This CDR3 spans 15 amino acids. CDR1 and CDR2 from the germline V gene are SGHAT and FQNNGV. V was clipped by 5 bases and J by 3 bases; unmatched bases: 6. CDR3 coding DNA: TGTGCCAGCAGCACAAGCGGGAGCCACTACAATGAGCAGTTCTTC. Protein product: CASSTSGSHYNEQFF.

This chain links TRBV5-1 with TRBJ2-7; tentative D call: TRBD2 (6 bases). The germline CDR1 and CDR2 sequences are SGHRS and YFSETQ. V was shortened by 1 base and J by 7 bases, with 9 bases between the two germline ends. The CDR3 is 12 residues long. This CDR3 reads CASSLYGGEQYF. CDR3 nucleotide sequence: TGCGCCAGCAGCTTGTACGGGGGAGAGCAGTACTTC.

Note on this clonotype: Possible read error: a much larger clone is one base away. The chain joins TRBV7-9 to TRBJ2-7; maybe TRBD1 (5 bases). This CDR3 is built from 12 residues. CDR1 and CDR2 (germline): SEHNR, FQNEAQ (reference sequence). The germline V and J ends were trimmed by 6 bases and 2 bases, with 8 bases remaining between them. CDR3 in DNA: TGTGCCAGCAGATCGACAGCCTACGAGCAGTACTTC. Protein sequence: CASRSTAYEQYF. Based on the CDR3 plus reference TRBV7-9 and TRBJ2-7, the full variable domain is DTGVSQNPRHKITKRGQNVTFRCDPISEHNRLYWYRQTLGQGPEFLTYFQNEAQLEKSRLLSDRFSAERPKGSFSTLEIQRTEQGDSAMYLCASRSTAYEQYFGPGTRLTVT.

A note on this clonotype: Without the conserved terminal phenylalanine or tryptophan, this CDR3 likely stems from a read error. The chain has TRBV18 and TRBJ1-1, with TRBD1 matching 10 bases. Trimming at V came to 2 bases and at J to 6 bases, leaving 15 bases not matched to a gene. Germline CDR1 reads KGHSH; CDR2 reads LQKENI. The CDR3 contains 18 residues. CDR3 sequence (DNA): TGTGCCAGCTCACCAAACCCCCCCAAGTGGACAGGGGGATCTGAAGCTTTCTCT. It yields the protein CASSPNPPKWTGGSEAFS.

This clonotype has a single count. The CDR3 region has the DNA TGTGCCAGCAGCTTTCAGCCCTGGGAGACCCAGTACTTC. Translated, it gives CASSFQPWETQYF. The chain links TRBV7-3 to TRBJ2-5; no clear D gene. The CDR3 has 13 residues. The germline V gene encodes CDR1 SGHTA and CDR2 FQGTGA. V dropped 3 bases and J dropped 5 bases, with 10 bases sitting between them.

The chain employs TRBV20-1 and TRBJ1-1, with 7 nucleotides matching TRBD1. With V trimmed by 7 bases and J by 5 bases, 13 bases remained unmatched. The CDR3 runs to 14 residues. The germline CDR1 and CDR2 sequences are DFQATT and SNEGSKA (reference sequence). Written as DNA, the CDR3 is TGCAGTGGCAAGTTACAGGGGAAGAGGACTGAAGCTTTCTTT. This translates into CSGKLQGKRTEAFF.

This chain links TRBV7-8 with TRBJ2-7; D remains unclear. Germline values: CDR1 SGHVS, CDR2 FQNEAQ. This CDR3 region has 15 residues. V was clipped by 5 bases and J by 0 bases, with 14 bases between them. In nucleotides, the CDR3 is TGTGCCAGCAGCCCCCCCCGGGCGAGCTCCTACGAGCAGTACTTC. It specifies CASSPPRASSYEQYF.

This chain uses TRBV5-1 with TRBJ2-7; D perhaps matches TRBD2 (7 bases). From germline, CDR1 is SGHRS and CDR2 YFSETQ. This CDR3 region has 18 residues. V lost 4 bases, J lost 0 bases, and 23 bases lay in between. The CDR3 loop reads CASSLLGGANKSSYEQYF. The CDR3 DNA follows: TGCGCCAGCAGCCTCCTAGGGGGGGCTAATAAGAGCTCCTACGAGCAGTACTTC.

This clonotype has just a few counts. CDR3 nucleotides: TGTGCCAGCAGCCAAGATGTACTAGCGGGGGAATTCCAAGAGACCCAGTACTTC. Encoded protein: CASSQDVLAGEFQETQYF. The chain employs TRBV4-2 and TRBJ2-5; 11 nucleotides match TRBD2. From germline, CDR1 is LGHNA and CDR2 YNFKEQ. The CDR3 has 18 residues. Trimming removed 0 bases from V and 1 base from J; junction bases left unmatched: 7.

This clonotype has only a few counts. This chain uses TRBV9 with TRBJ2-3; a possible D gene is TRBD1 (7 bases). The CDR3 is made up of 15 amino acids. The germline V and J ends were trimmed by 2 bases and 2 bases, with 12 bases remaining between them. The germline CDR1 and CDR2 sequences are SGDLS and YYNGEE. This CDR3 is CASSVHRGLTDTQYF. In DNA form, the CDR3 reads TGTGCCAGCAGCGTTCACAGGGGACTCACAGATACGCAGTATTTT.

This chain links TRBV6-5 with TRBJ1-2, with D perhaps TRBD1 (6 bases). Trimming shortened V by 4 bases and J by 4 bases, and 13 bases separated the two germline ends. Germline V gene sequence: CDR1 MNHEY, CDR2 SVGAGI. The CDR3 sequence is 14 residues long. CDR3 loop: CASSSGLGAYGYTF. CDR3 nucleotide sequence: TGTGCCAGCAGTTCGGGACTGGGGGCCTATGGCTACACCTTC.

This rearrangement joins TRBV29-1 to TRBJ1-1, with TRBD1 as a possible D gene (5 bases). V lost 2 bases to trimming and J lost 1 base, with 11 bases between them. Germline CDR1 SQVTM, CDR2 ANQGSEA. The CDR3 length is 14 residues. The CDR3 DNA reads TGCAGCGTTGAAATTCACAGGAGGAACACTGAAGCTTTCTTT. Its translation is CSVEIHRRNTEAFF.

In this sample, this clonotype turned up a few times. V and J are TRBV27 and TRBJ2-7; possible D gene TRBD1, 5 bases. V lost 5 bases and J 6 bases, leaving 11 bases between the germline ends. Germline loops: CDR1 MNHEY, CDR2 SMNVEV (reference sequence). The CDR3 consists of 12 residues. For the CDR3, the DNA is TGTGCCAGCAGTACAGGCGGCAGCGAGCAGTACTTC. Amino acids: CASSTGGSEQYF.

The chain is built from TRBV4-3 and TRBJ2-7; D is unclear. With 1 base removed from V and 0 bases from J, the gap between germline ends came to 7 bases. CDR3 length: 14 residues. The germline gives CDR1 LGHNA, CDR2 YSLEER. The CDR3 bases are TGCGCCAGCAGCCAAGTGCAGGTCTCCTACGAGCAGTACTTC. This sequence encodes CASSQVQVSYEQYF.

The J gene is TRBJ1-2, the V gene TRBV27; maybe TRBD1 (6 bases). Germline loops: CDR1 MNHEY, CDR2 SMNVEV (reference sequence). Between the trimmed V and J ends, which lost 2 bases and 6 bases, there was a span of 25 bases. The CDR3 has 18 residues. The CDR3 DNA reads as TGTGCCAGCAGTTTAACCCCAGCTTCAGGGGAAGCTGGAAATGGCTACACCTTC. This sequence encodes CASSLTPASGEAGNGYTF.

The sample holds a few counts of this clonotype. The V call is TRBV29-1, the J call TRBJ2-1, with TRBD2 identical over 12 bases. Per the germline V gene, CDR1 is SQVTM and CDR2 is ANQGSEA. V was clipped by 3 bases and J by 9 bases; unmatched bases: 15. The CDR3 has 17 residues. Here the CDR3 DNA reads TGCAGCGTTGACCCAGCGAGGACTAGCGGGGCCGGGGCTGAGCAGTTCTTC. Its protein product is CSVDPARTSGAGAEQFF.

The chain combines TRBV29-1 with TRBJ1-1; D is ambiguous. The CDR3 extends over 12 amino acids. Trimming pared 7 bases from V and 0 bases from J, leaving 9 bases between. CDR1 is SQVTM and CDR2 is ANQGSEA in the germline V gene. The CDR3 reads CSGGVLNTEAFF. The CDR3, as DNA: TGCAGCGGCGGAGTCTTGAACACTGAAGCTTTCTTT.

Concerning this clonotype: A junction end diverges from the germline sequence, so it may reflect a read error. The chain recombines TRBV7-6 with TRBJ2-2, with D possibly matching TRBD2 (6 bases). In germline, CDR1 is SGHVS, CDR2 FNYEAQ. The CDR3 covers 14 residues. CDR3 region: CASSIAGGVGELFF. Here the CDR3 DNA reads TGTGCCAGCAGCATAGCCGGAGGGGTCGGGGAGCTGTTTTTT.